The TCR beta chain described here comes from a study of OX40 agonist ivuxolimab in advanced cancers. Regarding the study as a whole: The average count of expanded clones was higher among CD8+ T cells than among CD4+.

With respect to this clone: Its specificity is unknown.

Here immunoSEQ multiplex PCR was the method, and the copy in TCRdb shows in-frame clones only, minus some. The sample yields over 45,000 clones, 83% seen once. Germline CDR1 reads SNHLY; CDR2 reads FYNNEI. Trimming took 2 bases from V and 3 from J, leaving 10 bases between them. This CDR3 spans 14 amino acids. This rearrangement joins TRBV2 to TRBJ1-1; tentatively, D is TRBD1 (5 bases). Here the sequenced sample was CD4+ or CD8+ T cells sorted from blood, taken in a trial of the OX40 agonist ivuxolimab. This TCR came from an adult with an advanced solid tumor such as melanoma, head and neck, liver or kidney cancer. The CDR3 DNA is TGTGCCAGCAGTGAAAGAGCAGGGTACACTGAAGCTTTCTTT. Encoded protein: CASSERAGYTEAFF.